The clone carrying this T cell receptor (beta chain) was seen a handful of times. A junction end diverges from the germline sequence, so it may reflect a read error. In the same sample, other DNA sequences code for this CDR3. The CDR3 is 14 residues long. The data belong to a study of metastatic and nonmetastatic thyroid tumors. Study as a whole: Comparative analysis of repertoires was undertaken across blood and tumor or nodule tissue obtained from malignant and benign thyroid patients.

TCRdb reprocessed the PCR reads via MiXCR. The data hold some 14,000 clones, with 29% observed a single time. Thyroid surgery was performed in patients who had received no treatment beforehand. The V call is TRBV12-3 or TRBV12-4, the J call TRBJ1-3, with D unresolved. The receptor was isolated from a male donor with papillary thyroid cancer or a benign thyroid nodule (not recorded which). Some clones in this sample may be carry-over from other donors' samples. The sample consisted of tumor tissue. The CDR3 DNA reads as TGTGCGAGCAGTTTAGCCCACTCTGGAACCACCATATATTTT. Protein sequence: CASSLAHSGTTIYF.